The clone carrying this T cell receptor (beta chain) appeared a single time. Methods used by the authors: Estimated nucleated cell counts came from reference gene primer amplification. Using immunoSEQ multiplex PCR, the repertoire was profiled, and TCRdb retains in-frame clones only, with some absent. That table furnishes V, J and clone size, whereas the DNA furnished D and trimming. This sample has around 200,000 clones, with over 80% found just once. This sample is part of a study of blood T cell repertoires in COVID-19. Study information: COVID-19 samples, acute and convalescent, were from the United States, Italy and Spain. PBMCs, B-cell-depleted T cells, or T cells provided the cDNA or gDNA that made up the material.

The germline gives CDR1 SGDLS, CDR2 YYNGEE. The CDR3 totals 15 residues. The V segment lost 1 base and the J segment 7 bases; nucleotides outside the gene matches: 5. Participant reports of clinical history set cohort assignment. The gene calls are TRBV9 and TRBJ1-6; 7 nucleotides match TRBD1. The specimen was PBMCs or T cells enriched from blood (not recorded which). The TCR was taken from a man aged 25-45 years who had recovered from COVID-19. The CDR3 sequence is CASSVQGDPNSPLHF. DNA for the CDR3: TGTGCCAGCAGCGTACAGGGGGATCCAAATTCACCCCTCCACTTT.